One sample yielded the 28 T cell receptor beta chains listed below, sequenced in a study of blood T cells in healthy people across ages. Alongside a J-beta primer mix, a sample-barcoded 5' primer served in a second PCR lasting 7 to 11 cycles. TCRdb independently ran MiXCR on the 5' RACE reads; one entry per CDR3 protein. Of fewer than 700,000 distinct CDR3 sequences listed, roughly 41% were seen once; the top ten hold 30%. Source material: blood. The receptors originated from a man older than 75 in good health.

The rearrangement uses TRBV29-1 and TRBJ2-2; 7 nucleotides align to TRBD1. The CDR3 consists of 13 residues. Germline CDR1 and CDR2: SQVTM and ANQGSEA. The J segment lost 7 bases and the V segment lost 6 bases, leaving 8 bases of the junction unmatched. In DNA form, the CDR3 reads TGCAGCGTAGATGACAGGGATTTCGGGGAGCTGTTTTTT. This translates into CSVDDRDFGELFF.

About this clonotype: This sequence may be a read error, since a much larger clone differs from it by one base. V is TRBV16 and J is TRBJ2-7; D unresolved. The CDR3 has 14 residues. Germline V gene lookup returns CDR1 KGHSY and CDR2 FQNENV. CDR3 amino acids: CVSSQLANGYEQYF. The CDR3 DNA reads as TGTGTCAGCAGCCAATTGGCCAATGGGTACGAGCAGTACTTC.

V and J are TRBV6-1 and TRBJ1-6; tentatively, D is TRBD1 (5 bases). CDR3 length equals 16 residues. Trimming left V 7 bases short and J 7 bases short, with 20 bases between. Germline CDR1 reads MNHNS; CDR2 reads SASEGT. CDR3 bases: TGTGCCAGCACCATGATGGGGCGTGGCTGGAATTCACCCCTCCACTTT. Amino acids: CASTMMGRGWNSPLHF.

The chain couples TRBV15 to TRBJ2-1; TRBD1 is a possible D gene (7 bases). The DNA end is more similar to TRBJ2-7, so the J call may be wrong. In germline, CDR1 is LNHNV, CDR2 YYDKDF (reference sequence). CDR3 length: 17 residues. The chain's CDR3 is CATSTPRQGGTYNEQYF. The CDR3 nucleotides are TGTGCCACCAGCACCCCTCGACAGGGAGGTACCTACAATGAGCAGTACTTC.

This clonotype appeared a few times. V and J are TRBV7-9 and TRBJ2-7, with D possibly matching TRBD1 (6 bases). The CDR3 is made up of 15 amino acids. Trimming removed 4 bases at V and 6 bases at J, with 19 bases between. Germline assignment: CDR1 SEHNR and CDR2 FQNEAQ (reference sequence). The CDR3 bases are TGTGCCAGCAGCTCACCCTACAGGGAGAGGAGCGAGCAGTACTTC. Its protein is CASSSPYRERSEQYF. Complete variable domain (other parts from reference TRBV7-9 and TRBJ2-7): DTGVSQNPRHKITKRGQNVTFRCDPISEHNRLYWYRQTLGQGPEFLTYFQNEAQLEKSRLLSDRFSAERPKGSFSTLEIQRTEQGDSAMYLCASSSPYRERSEQYFGPGTRLTVT.

This clonotype was recorded once. V and J are TRBV20-1 and TRBJ2-4, with TRBD2 matching over 7 bases. The J call may be mistaken, given a closer DNA end match to TRBJ2-5. Germline assignment: CDR1 DFQATT and CDR2 SNEGSKA (reference sequence). The CDR3 totals 13 residues. CDR3 sequence (DNA): TGCAGTGCTCTCGGGGGGTCCCAAGAGACCCAGTACTTC. This encodes CSALGGSQETQYF.

The chain links TRBV15 to TRBJ2-6, with D possibly matching TRBD2 (5 bases). CDR3 length: 16 amino acids. Germline loops: CDR1 LNHNV, CDR2 YYDKDF (reference sequence). V lost 0 bases, J lost 0 bases, and 6 bases lay in between. CDR3 in DNA: TGTGCCACCAGCAGAGATCGGGGCTCTGGGGCCAACGTCCTGACTTTC. It codes for CATSRDRGSGANVLTF.

The chain links TRBV27 to TRBJ2-1; 12 nucleotides agree with TRBD2. Trimming at V came to 8 bases and at J to 7 bases, leaving 9 bases not matched to a gene. CDR3 length: 15 amino acids. Germline V gives CDR1 MNHEY, CDR2 SMNVEV (reference sequence). CDR3 loop: CASSSGGALGNEQFF. As DNA, the CDR3 is TGTGCCAGCTCTAGCGGGGGGGCCTTGGGGAATGAGCAGTTCTTC.

This chain links TRBV20-1 with TRBJ2-1; D gene unclear. Per the germline V gene, CDR1 is DFQATT and CDR2 is SNEGSKA (reference sequence). The CDR3 is 11 amino acids. V was clipped by 3 bases and J by 6 bases, with 6 bases between them. This CDR3 is CSARVSNEQFF. As DNA, the CDR3 is TGCAGTGCTAGGGTTTCCAATGAGCAGTTCTTC.

Regarding this clonotype: A junction end diverges from the germline sequence, so it may reflect a read error. The rearrangement joins TRBV7-3 to TRBJ2-3; TRBD2 aligns across 7 bases. This CDR3 has 16 amino acids. Germline V CDR1 and CDR2: SGHTA, FQGTGA. The CDR3, as DNA: TGTGCCAACAGCTTAGGGGTTCCTAGCGGCGTAGATACGCAGTATTTT. It is translated as CANSLGVPSGVDTQYF.

The gene calls are TRBV29-1 and TRBJ2-1, with 7 nucleotides matching TRBD1. V was clipped by 7 bases and J by 4 bases; unmatched bases: 7. Germline CDR1 reads SQVTM; CDR2 reads ANQGSEA. This CDR3 is built from 13 residues. The CDR3 spells CSAERGLYNEQFF. The CDR3 DNA is TGCAGCGCCGAAAGGGGGCTGTACAATGAGCAGTTCTTC.

The rearrangement uses TRBV6-6 and TRBJ2-5, with D uncertain. The CDR3 extends over 14 amino acids. V dropped 0 bases and J dropped 1 base, with 6 bases sitting between them. Germline CDR1 and CDR2: MNHNY and SVGAGI (reference sequence). The CDR3 bases are TGTGCCAGCAGTTACTCAAACACCCAAGAGACCCAGTACTTC. Protein sequence: CASSYSNTQETQYF.

The chain recombines TRBV18 with TRBJ2-3; a weak D match, TRBD2 (6 bases). Looked up from germline, CDR1 is KGHSH and CDR2 is LQKENI. CDR3 length: 14 residues. Between the trimmed V and J ends, which lost 3 bases and 10 bases, there was a span of 17 bases. CDR3 protein: CASSPAREREAQYF. For the CDR3, the DNA is TGTGCCAGCTCACCCGCGAGGGAAAGGGAGGCGCAGTATTTT.

The V gene is TRBV6-1, the J gene TRBJ2-1; the D gene is possibly TRBD2 (5 bases). This CDR3 is 12 amino acids long. Trimming took 4 bases from V and 8 from J, leaving 9 bases between them. The germline gives CDR1 MNHNS, CDR2 SASEGT. The CDR3 region has the DNA TGTGCCAGCAGTGGGCGGGTTCATGAGCAGTTCTTC. It codes for CASSGRVHEQFF.

The V call is TRBV20-1, the J call TRBJ2-1; possible D gene TRBD1, 6 bases. Near its end, the DNA agrees better with TRBJ2-7, so the J call may be wrong. Germline-derived CDR1 and CDR2 are DFQATT and SNEGSKA (reference sequence). This CDR3 has 15 amino acids. Written as DNA, the CDR3 is TGCAGTGCTAGAGAAAGGGGGAGCTCCTACAATGAGCAGTACTTC. Its protein is CSARERGSSYNEQYF.

This chain links TRBV5-1 with TRBJ2-2, with D unresolved. V was cut by 1 base and J by 6 bases, with 10 bases left in between. The CDR3 length is 14 residues. In germline, CDR1 is SGHRS, CDR2 YFSETQ. This CDR3 reads CASSLTFEAGELFF. The CDR3 nucleotides are TGCGCCAGCAGCTTGACCTTCGAAGCCGGGGAGCTGTTTTTT.

At least ten counts were recorded for this clonotype. V gene TRBV29-1 combines with J gene TRBJ2-1; TRBD2 is a possible D gene (6 bases). V gave up 8 bases and J gave up 6 bases, with 17 bases separating them. Germline CDR1 SQVTM, CDR2 ANQGSEA. This CDR3 comprises 13 residues. DNA of the CDR3: TGCAGCCTGGGTGGACTACGGAGCAATGAGCAGTTCTTC. It is translated as CSLGGLRSNEQFF.

V is TRBV20-1 and J is TRBJ2-4, with 16 bases lining up with TRBD2. J gave up 1 base and V 4 bases, and 13 bases lay outside the gene matches. The CDR3 is made up of 20 amino acids. The germline V gene encodes CDR1 DFQATT and CDR2 SNEGSKA (reference sequence). CDR3 bases: TGCAGTGCTATCAAATTGGGGACTAGCGGGAGGGCCGTGGCCAAAAACATTCAGTACTTC. This encodes CSAIKLGTSGRAVAKNIQYF.

The chain has TRBV12-3 or TRBV12-4 and TRBJ2-1, with D unresolved. This CDR3 has 11 amino acids. Trimming removed 3 bases from V and 11 bases from J, with 8 bases in between. CDR3 loop: CASSLPGKQFF. The CDR3 nucleotides read TGTGCCAGCAGTTTGCCGGGTAAGCAGTTCTTC.

The chain recombines TRBV6-1 with TRBJ2-7; weak D call: TRBD1 (6 bases). Germline CDR1 MNHNS, CDR2 SASEGT. Trimming removed 2 bases from V and 1 base from J, with 12 bases in between. This CDR3 has 15 residues. CDR3 nucleotide sequence: TGTGCCAGCAGTGAAAGACCAGGGGCGTCCTACGAGCAGTACTTC. Its protein is CASSERPGASYEQYF.

The sample holds a few counts of this clonotype. The rearrangement uses TRBV20-1 and TRBJ2-7; D not certain. The CDR3 runs 14 residues. Germline V gene data show CDR1 as DFQATT and CDR2 as SNEGSKA (reference sequence). V lost 0 bases, J lost 7 bases, and 16 bases lay in between. The chain's CDR3 is CSARDRQPAQEQYF. The CDR3 DNA sequence: TGCAGTGCTAGAGATCGGCAGCCGGCTCAGGAGCAGTACTTC.

The table lists this clonotype with a few counts. The chain carries TRBV6-5 and TRBJ1-2; 11 positions match TRBD1. CDR1 is MNHEY, CDR2 SVGAGI, per germline. The CDR3 sequence is 14 residues long. V lost 5 bases to trimming and J lost 6 bases; unmatched junction nucleotides: 5. Here the CDR3 DNA reads TGTGCCAGCAGTATTACGGACAGGGGGCATGGCTACACCTTC. Its protein is CASSITDRGHGYTF.

Of note for this clonotype: One end of the junction fails to match germline, which may point to a read error. This chain connects TRBV7-7 to TRBJ2-2; TRBD2 aligns across 7 bases. Germline-derived CDR1 and CDR2 are SSHAT and FNYEAQ (reference sequence). The CDR3 runs to 14 residues. The CDR3 spells CASRLAENTGELFF. In DNA form, the CDR3 reads TGTGCTAGCAGGCTAGCGGAGAACACCGGGGAGCTGTTTTTT.

The V call is TRBV13, the J call TRBJ1-1; D is unclear. Germline V gives CDR1 PRHDT, CDR2 FYEKMQ (reference sequence). Deletions cut 1 base from V and 5 bases from J, with 17 bases between. This CDR3 is built from 16 residues. The DNA for the CDR3 is TGTGCCAGCAGCTTAGAATCGGTCAGCCGAGGAACTGAAGCTTTCTTT. The encoded protein is CASSLESVSRGTEAFF.

This chain's CDR3 is CASSICQWNTEAFF. CDR3 coding DNA: TGTGCCAGCAGTATCTGCCAATGGAACACTGAAGCTTTCTTT. This chain uses TRBV2 with TRBJ1-1, with D unresolved. CDR3 size: 14 residues. Germline CDR1 SNHLY, CDR2 FYNNEI. V lost 5 bases and J lost 1, with 11 bases in between.

This clonotype was seen at least ten times. The V call is TRBV2, the J call TRBJ2-7, with 11 positions matching TRBD2. V was pared by 6 bases and J by 0 bases, with 7 bases of the junction left unmatched. The CDR3 is 16 amino acids. From germline, CDR1 is SNHLY and CDR2 FYNNEI. For the CDR3, the DNA is TGTGCCAGCAGGTCTAGCGGGGGGAGGAGCTCCTACGAGCAGTACTTC. It specifies CASRSSGGRSSYEQYF.

In this sample, this clonotype turned up a few times. The chain uses TRBV28 and TRBJ1-2; a possible D gene is TRBD1 (6 bases). This CDR3 has 14 amino acids. V was cut by 4 bases and J by 8 bases, with 17 bases left in between. Per the germline V gene, CDR1 is MDHEN and CDR2 is SYDVKM. In DNA, the CDR3 is TGTGCCAGCAGTTCGATGGACAGCCTTGGGGGCTACACCTTC. Translating it yields CASSSMDSLGGYTF.

The chain has TRBV3-1 and TRBJ2-1, with no clear D. Germline CDR1 LGHDT, CDR2 YNNKEL (reference sequence). Trimming shortened V by 2 bases and J by 0 bases, and 8 bases separated the two germline ends. The CDR3 sequence is 15 residues long. CDR3 residues: CASSQPRSSYNEQFF. CDR3 sequence (DNA): TGTGCCAGCAGCCAACCTCGGAGCTCCTACAATGAGCAGTTCTTC.